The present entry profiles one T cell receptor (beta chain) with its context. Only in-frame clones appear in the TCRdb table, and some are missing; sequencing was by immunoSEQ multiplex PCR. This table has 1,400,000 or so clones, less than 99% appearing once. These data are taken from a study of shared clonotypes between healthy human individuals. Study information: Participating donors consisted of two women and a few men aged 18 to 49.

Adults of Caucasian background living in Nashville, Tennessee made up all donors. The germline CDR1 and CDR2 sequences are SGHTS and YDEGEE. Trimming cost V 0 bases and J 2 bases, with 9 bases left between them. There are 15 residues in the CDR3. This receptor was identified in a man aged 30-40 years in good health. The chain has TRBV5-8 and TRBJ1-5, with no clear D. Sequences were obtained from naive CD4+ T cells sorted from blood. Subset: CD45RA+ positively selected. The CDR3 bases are TGTGCCAGCAGCTTGGAGTGGAGGGGCAATCAGCCCCAGCATTTT. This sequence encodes CASSLEWRGNQPQHF. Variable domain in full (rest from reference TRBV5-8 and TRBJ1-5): EAGVTQSPTHLIKTRGQQATLRCSPISGHTSVYWYQQALGLGLQFLLWYDEGEERNRGNFPPRFSGRQFPNYSSELNVNALELEDSALYLCASSLEWRGNQPQHFGDGTRLSIL.